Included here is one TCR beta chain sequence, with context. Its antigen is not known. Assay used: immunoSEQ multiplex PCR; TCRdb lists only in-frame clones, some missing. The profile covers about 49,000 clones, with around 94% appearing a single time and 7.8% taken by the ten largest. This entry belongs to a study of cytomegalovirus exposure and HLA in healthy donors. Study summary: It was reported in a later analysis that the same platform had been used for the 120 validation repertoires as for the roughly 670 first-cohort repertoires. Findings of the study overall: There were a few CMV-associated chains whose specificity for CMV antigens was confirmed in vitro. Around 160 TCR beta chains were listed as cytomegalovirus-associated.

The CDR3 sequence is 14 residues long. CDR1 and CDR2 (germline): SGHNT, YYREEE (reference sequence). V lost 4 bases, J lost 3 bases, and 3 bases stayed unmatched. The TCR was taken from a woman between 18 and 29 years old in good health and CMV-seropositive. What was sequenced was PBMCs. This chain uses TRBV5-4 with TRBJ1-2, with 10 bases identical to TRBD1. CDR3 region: CASSPGQGDYGYTF. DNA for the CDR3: TGTGCCAGCAGCCCCGGACAGGGGGACTATGGCTACACCTTC.